This TCR beta chain is drawn from a study of T-cell reconstitution after alpha-beta-depleted transplantation in children. General study findings and limits: Counts and diversity of T cells one year after transplant came mostly from newly produced T cells.

A remark on this clonotype: Its cognate antigen is unknown.

Molecular barcoding with unique molecular identifiers was used for the TCRbeta library. MiXCR, applied by TCRdb to the PCR reads, yields one record per CDR3 protein. The sample lists approximately 230,000 distinct CDR3 sequences, more than 20% occurring once. From germline, CDR1 is ENHRY and CDR2 SYGVKD. The CDR3 runs 14 residues. Trimming cost V 7 bases and J 3 bases; bases outside gene matches: 7. V gene TRBV10-3 combines with J gene TRBJ1-2; 8 bases fit TRBD1. The TCR sequence derives from a female patient between 2 and 15 years old who had a stem cell transplant for congenital amegakaryocytic thrombocytopenia, so the T cells may come from the graft donor. This sample comprised PBMCs, mostly from graft donor cells, obtained 360 days after TCRalphabeta/CD19-depleted stem cell transplant. The DNA for the CDR3 is TGTGCCATCACCCCCTCGGACAGGGACTATGGCTACACCTTC. Translating gives CAITPSDRDYGYTF.